The T cell receptor beta chain described here comes from a study of lymphopenia after photon versus proton radiotherapy. As regards this clone: Its antigen remains unidentified.

Repertoires were generated with immunoSEQ multiplex PCR, while TCRdb's copy carries only in-frame clones and drops some. The sample has roughly 25,000 clones; 90% are singletons. General study findings and limits: Better survival with proton therapy was suggested as possible, not demonstrated.

The CDR3 spans 13 residues. Germline CDR1 and CDR2: SGDLS and YYNGEE. The V end lost 1 base, the J end lost 4 bases, and 8 bases lay between the germline ends. This receptor was taken from a woman between 45 and 65 years old with cholangiocarcinoma. Here the sequenced sample was peripheral blood, taken from a patient treated with photon-based radiotherapy. The chain couples TRBV9 to TRBJ1-1; possibly TRBD1 for D (5 bases). CDR3 region: CASSVWTTTEAFF. The CDR3 DNA reads TGTGCCAGCAGCGTATGGACAACCACTGAAGCTTTCTTT.